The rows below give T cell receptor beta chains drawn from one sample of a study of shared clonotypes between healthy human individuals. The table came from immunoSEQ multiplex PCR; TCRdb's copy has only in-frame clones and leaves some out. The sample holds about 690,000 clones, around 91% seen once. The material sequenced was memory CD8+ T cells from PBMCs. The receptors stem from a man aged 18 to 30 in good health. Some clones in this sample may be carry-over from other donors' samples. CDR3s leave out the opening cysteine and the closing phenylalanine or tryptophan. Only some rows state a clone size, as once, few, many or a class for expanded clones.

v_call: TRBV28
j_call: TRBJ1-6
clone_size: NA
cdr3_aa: ASSSNSSPLH

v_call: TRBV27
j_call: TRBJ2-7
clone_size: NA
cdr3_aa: ATGFEYEQY

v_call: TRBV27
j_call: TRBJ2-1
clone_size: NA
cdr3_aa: ASSFWVLDEQF

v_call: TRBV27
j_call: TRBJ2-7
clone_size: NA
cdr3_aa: ASSLRLGYEQY

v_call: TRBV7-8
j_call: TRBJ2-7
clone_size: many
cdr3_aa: ASSLVVSYEQY

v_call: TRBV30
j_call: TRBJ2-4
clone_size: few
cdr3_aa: AWSVGQGKNIQY

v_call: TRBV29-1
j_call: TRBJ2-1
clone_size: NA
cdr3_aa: SVGSYDRGPYNEQF

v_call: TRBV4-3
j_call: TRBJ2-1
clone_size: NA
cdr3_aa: ASSQLGAGGEQF

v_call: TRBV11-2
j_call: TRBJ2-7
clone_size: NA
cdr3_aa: ASLSPPGRGEQY

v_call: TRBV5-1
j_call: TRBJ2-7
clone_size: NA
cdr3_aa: ASSLGTSGSYEQY

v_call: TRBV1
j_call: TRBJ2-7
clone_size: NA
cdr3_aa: TSSQVGGRNEQY

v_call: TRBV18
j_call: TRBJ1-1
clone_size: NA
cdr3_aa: ASSPGTGFLNTEAF

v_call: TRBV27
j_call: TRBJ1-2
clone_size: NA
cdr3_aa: ASSLSGDRVVDGYT

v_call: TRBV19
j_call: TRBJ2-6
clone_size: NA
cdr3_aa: ASSSRTSGRGSVRGANVLT

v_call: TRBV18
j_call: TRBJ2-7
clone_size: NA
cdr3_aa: ASSPTDSYEQY

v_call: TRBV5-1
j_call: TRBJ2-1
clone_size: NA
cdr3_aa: ASSPWTSGDPGQF

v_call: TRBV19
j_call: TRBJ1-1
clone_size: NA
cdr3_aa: ASSIVRQGYEAF

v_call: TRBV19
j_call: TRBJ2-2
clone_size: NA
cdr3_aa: ASSEIPGGQREKFAGELF

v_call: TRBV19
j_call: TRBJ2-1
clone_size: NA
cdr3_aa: ASTPPGTSEQF

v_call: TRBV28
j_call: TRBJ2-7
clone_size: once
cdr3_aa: ASSLSPDRQTYEQY

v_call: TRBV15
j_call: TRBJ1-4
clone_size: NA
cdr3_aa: ATSSISPYEKLF

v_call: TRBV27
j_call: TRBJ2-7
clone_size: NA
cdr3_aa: ASSLYASGSRNEQY

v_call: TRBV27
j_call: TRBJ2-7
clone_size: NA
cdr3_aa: ASSLSGPSPYEQY

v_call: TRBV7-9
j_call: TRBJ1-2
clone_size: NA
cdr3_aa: ASSRMTRGGFNYGYT

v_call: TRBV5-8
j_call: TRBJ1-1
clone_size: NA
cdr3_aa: ASSPTVGGWIEAF

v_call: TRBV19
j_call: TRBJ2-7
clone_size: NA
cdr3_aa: ASSIGPGGVYEQY

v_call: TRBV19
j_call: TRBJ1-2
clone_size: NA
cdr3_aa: ASSLGQNYGYT

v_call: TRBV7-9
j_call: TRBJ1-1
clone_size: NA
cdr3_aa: ASSPNNLNTEAF

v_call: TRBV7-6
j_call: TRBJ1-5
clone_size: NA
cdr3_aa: ASSPPQSNQPQH

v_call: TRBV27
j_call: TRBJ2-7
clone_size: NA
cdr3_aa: ASSDSLSYEEQY

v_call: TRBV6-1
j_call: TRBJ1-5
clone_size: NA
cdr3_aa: ASRRLGQPQH

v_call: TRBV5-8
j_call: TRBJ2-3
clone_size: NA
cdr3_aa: ASSPARGSTDTQY

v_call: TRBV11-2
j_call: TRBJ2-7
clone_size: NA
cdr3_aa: ASSLRGAITYEQY

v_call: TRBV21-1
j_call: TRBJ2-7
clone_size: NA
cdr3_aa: ASSRLDRVYEQY

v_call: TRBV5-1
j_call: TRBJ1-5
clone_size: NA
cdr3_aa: ASSSGPGNQPQH